These 16 T cell receptor beta chains were all obtained from the same sample, sequenced in a study of T cells after yellow fever vaccination. TCRdb re-called the 5' RACE reads with MiXCR, one entry per CDR3 protein. The profile covers more than 300,000 distinct CDR3 sequences, with 3.5% to 4.5% appearing a single time and just under 20% taken by the ten largest. The sequenced sample was PBMCs, obtained 15 days after the yellow fever booster vaccination. The receptors were gathered from a man younger than 30 who received the YFV17D yellow fever vaccine.

This clonotype occurred many times. The chain is built from TRBV28 and TRBJ2-3; 10 positions match TRBD2. V dropped 4 bases and J dropped 6; count of bases not matched to a gene: 13. Germline CDR1 is MDHEN and CDR2 is SYDVKM. This CDR3 spans 17 amino acids. As DNA, the CDR3 is TGTGCCAGCAGTTCCGATGCTAGCGGGGGCCGGGAGGATACGCAGTATTTT. This gives the protein CASSSDASGGREDTQYF.

This clonotype occurred a few times. V is TRBV5-8 and J is TRBJ2-3; 9 nucleotides agree with TRBD2. The CDR3 is made up of 16 amino acids. The V gene end was trimmed by 4 bases and the J gene end by 4 bases; junction bases not matched to a gene: 10. Germline V lookup: CDR1 SGHTS, CDR2 YDEGEE. The CDR3 sequence: CASSLGGGGAADTQYF. DNA for the CDR3: TGTGCCAGCAGCCTGGGGGGCGGGGGGGCCGCAGATACGCAGTATTTT.

The table lists this clonotype with many counts. V usage is TRBV7-9 and J usage is TRBJ2-3; tentatively, D is TRBD1 or TRBD2 (6 bases each). The germline CDR1 and CDR2 sequences are SEHNR and FQNEAQ (reference sequence). Trimming removed 1 base from V and 10 bases from J, with 12 bases in between. The CDR3 length is 13 residues. The CDR3 DNA follows: TGTGCCAGCAGCTTAGGAACTAGGGGGGCGCAGTATTTT. Translated: CASSLGTRGAQYF.

This clonotype was detected a few times. The J gene is TRBJ1-2, the V gene TRBV7-8, with D tentatively TRBD1 (6 bases). With 3 bases removed from V and 2 bases from J, the gap between germline ends came to 7 bases. CDR3 length: 13 amino acids. Germline CDR1 reads SGHVS; CDR2 reads FQNEAQ. The CDR3 spells CASSFGTNYGYTF. The CDR3 bases are TGTGCCAGCAGCTTCGGGACAAACTATGGCTACACCTTC.

In this sample, this clonotype turned up many times. The chain carries TRBV5-5 and TRBJ2-1; 10 positions match TRBD2. The CDR3 contains 22 residues. The V and J ends lost 1 base and 10 bases, in that order; junction bases with no gene match: 29. Looked up from germline, CDR1 is SGHKS and CDR2 is YYEKEE (reference sequence). Written as DNA, the CDR3 is TGTGCCAGCAGCTTGAACTTTCCAGGGGGCATACCAAGGCTAGCGGGGGCCTTCGAGCAGTTCTTC. Its protein is CASSLNFPGGIPRLAGAFEQFF.

This clonotype was counted at least ten times. The rearrangement links TRBV11-2 to TRBJ1-1; D is unclear. Between the trimmed V and J ends, which lost 0 bases and 1 base, there was a span of 6 bases. CDR1 and CDR2 from the germline V gene are SGHAT and FQNNGV. CDR3 size: 14 residues. For the CDR3, the DNA is TGTGCCAGCAGCTTAGAGGGTAAGAACACTGAAGCTTTCTTT. Translated, it gives CASSLEGKNTEAFF.

This clonotype was observed at least ten times. The chain recombines TRBV4-2 with TRBJ1-1; 7 bases map to TRBD1. V trimming: 4 bases; J trimming: 5 bases; junction bases outside the gene matches: 10. The CDR3 is 15 residues long. Per the germline V gene, CDR1 is LGHNA and CDR2 is YNFKEQ. The CDR3 protein is CASSRTGVLGTEAFF. CDR3 in DNA: TGTGCCAGCAGCCGAACAGGGGTTTTGGGGACTGAAGCTTTCTTT.

This clonotype showed up many times. One junction end does not reproduce the germline sequence, and a read error may be involved. DNA for the CDR3: TGCGCCAGCAGCTTCCAGGGGGGCCAAGAGACCCAGTACTTC. It codes for CASSFQGGQETQYF. This chain joins TRBV7-2 and TRBJ2-5; possible D gene TRBD1, 7 bases. The CDR3 is 14 residues long. Germline V lookup: CDR1 SGHTA, CDR2 FQGNSA.

The chain is built from TRBV7-2 and TRBJ2-7; 8 nucleotides align to TRBD1. The J segment lost 2 bases and the V segment lost 2 bases, leaving 14 bases of the junction unmatched. Germline V gene sequence: CDR1 SGHTA, CDR2 FQGNSA. There are 18 residues in the CDR3. CDR3 amino acids: CASSLPHVDRERAYEQYV. The CDR3 DNA reads as TGTGCCAGCAGCTTACCCCACGTGGACAGGGAGAGGGCCTACGAGCAGTACGTC.

This clonotype has only a few counts. The V call is TRBV7-3, the J call TRBJ2-3; perhaps D is TRBD1 or TRBD2 (5 bases each). Germline loops: CDR1 SGHTA, CDR2 FQGTGA. The length of the CDR3 is 13 residues. Trimming pared 5 bases from V and 4 bases from J, leaving 10 bases between. The CDR3 reads CASSDRGPDTQYF. Written as DNA, the CDR3 is TGTGCCAGCAGCGACCGGGGCCCAGATACGCAGTATTTT.

This clonotype was detected ten times or more. The chain recombines TRBV7-9 with TRBJ2-2; 8 nucleotides match TRBD2. Trimming removed 6 bases from V and 0 bases from J; junction bases left unmatched: 9. Looked up from germline, CDR1 is SEHNR and CDR2 is FQNEAQ (reference sequence). The CDR3 is 17 residues long. CDR3 region: CASRLTSGGPNTGELFF. The CDR3 DNA reads as TGTGCCAGCAGACTCACCAGCGGGGGACCGAACACCGGGGAGCTGTTTTTT.

This clonotype was seen many times. The chain links TRBV7-9 to TRBJ2-2, with 8 bases identical to TRBD2. Germline values: CDR1 SEHNR, CDR2 FQNEAQ (reference sequence). V was clipped by 5 bases and J by 6 bases; unmatched bases: 11. CDR3 size: 16 residues. The CDR3 coding sequence is TGTGCCAGCAGCCCTGGGCGGGGGGAAGAATCCGGGGAGCTGTTTTTT. Protein sequence: CASSPGRGEESGELFF. The variable domain in full, completed from reference TRBV7-9 and TRBJ2-2, reads DTGVSQNPRHKITKRGQNVTFRCDPISEHNRLYWYRQTLGQGPEFLTYFQNEAQLEKSRLLSDRFSAERPKGSFSTLEIQRTEQGDSAMYLCASSPGRGEESGELFFGEGSRLTVL.

This clonotype was seen a handful of times. This chain's CDR3 is CASSPSAGGGSPLHF. CDR3 bases: TGTGCCAGCAGCCCTTCCGCAGGGGGCGGTTCACCCCTCCACTTT. This rearrangement joins TRBV3-1 to TRBJ1-6, with 8 bases that match TRBD1. The V gene's germline CDR1 is LGHDT and CDR2 YNNKEL (reference sequence). The CDR3 is 15 residues long. The ends lost 4 bases at V and 9 bases at J; junction bases unmatched: 8.

The chain joins TRBV5-1 to TRBJ2-5, with D possibly called TRBD1 or TRBD2 (6 bases each). Per the germline V gene, CDR1 is SGHRS and CDR2 is YFSETQ. V gave up 3 bases and J gave up 1 base, with 19 bases separating them. This CDR3 spans 17 amino acids. CDR3 sequence reads: CASSSSGLRGTQETQYF. The CDR3 DNA reads as TGCGCCAGCAGCTCTTCAGGACTAAGGGGGACCCAAGAGACCCAGTACTTC.

This clonotype was recorded many times. The chain has TRBV12-3 or TRBV12-4 and TRBJ1-1; possible D gene TRBD1, 6 bases. V was shortened by 7 bases and J by 1 base, with 10 bases between the two germline ends. This CDR3 is 13 amino acids long. CDR3 amino acids: CASIRDTNTEAFF. CDR3 in DNA: TGTGCCAGCATCAGGGACACGAACACTGAAGCTTTCTTT.

This clonotype was seen many times. The genes are TRBV7-8 and TRBJ1-4; perhaps TRBD1 as D (5 bases). Germline values: CDR1 SGHVS, CDR2 FQNEAQ. V was clipped by 9 bases and J by 5 bases, with 16 bases between them. This CDR3 spans 14 amino acids. CDR3 region: CARSGGRVNEKLFF. In DNA form, the CDR3 reads TGTGCCAGAAGCGGGGGGAGGGTGAATGAAAAACTGTTTTTT.